The 9 T cell receptor beta chains listed next were all sequenced from one sample in a study of siplizumab effects on memory and regulatory T cells. Only in-frame clones appear in the TCRdb table, and some are missing; sequencing was by immunoSEQ multiplex PCR. The sample contains more than 70,000 clones, more than 85% of which appear only once. The sample comprised CD8+ T cells sorted from blood. All receptors derive from a human donor in good health.

V is TRBV2 and J is TRBJ2-7; 11 positions agree with TRBD2. After removal of 8 bases from V and 5 bases from J, the junction contained 14 bases not matched to a gene. Germline-derived CDR1 and CDR2 are SNHLY and FYNNEI. This CDR3 contains 16 residues. CDR3 DNA sequence: TGTGCCAGCGCGGACGGACTAGCGGGCCCAAGGGACGAGCAGTACTTC. The encoded protein is CASADGLAGPRDEQYF.

This chain connects TRBV6-5 to TRBJ2-2, with 8 bases fitting TRBD1. The V gene end was trimmed by 2 bases and the J gene end by 1 base; junction bases not matched to a gene: 0. CDR3 length: 15 residues. In germline, CDR1 is MNHEY, CDR2 SVGAGI. CDR3 nucleotides: TGTGCCAGCAGTTACGGGACAGGGAACACCGGGGAGCTGTTTTTT. This translates into CASSYGTGNTGELFF.

Here the CDR3 DNA reads TGTGCCAGCAGCTTAGTGGGATCGGGGTCTGGGGCCAACGTCCTGACTTTC. Its protein is CASSLVGSGSGANVLTF. The chain joins TRBV7-9 to TRBJ2-6, with a weak D call TRBD2 (5 bases). Trimming removed 1 base at V and 1 base at J, with 11 bases between. The CDR3 has 17 amino acids. From germline, CDR1 is SEHNR and CDR2 FQNEAQ (reference sequence).

This chain links TRBV27 with TRBJ2-2; D is unclear. The germline gives CDR1 MNHEY, CDR2 SMNVEV (reference sequence). With 4 bases removed from V and 6 bases from J, the gap between germline ends came to 3 bases. CDR3 size: 11 residues. CDR3 coding DNA: TGTGCCAGCAGTTATTCCGGGGAGCTGTTTTTT. Translating gives CASSYSGELFF.

The chain combines TRBV7-8 with TRBJ2-1; 8 bases line up with TRBD1. V lost 1 base to trimming and J lost 9 bases; unmatched junction nucleotides: 11. The CDR3 covers 16 residues. Germline loops: CDR1 SGHVS, CDR2 FQNEAQ. The CDR3 nucleotides are TGTGCCAGCAGCTTAGGTTGGACGGCAGGGGGCACTGAGCAGTTCTTC. This sequence encodes CASSLGWTAGGTEQFF. Full variable domain (missing parts from reference TRBV7-8 and TRBJ2-1): GAGVSQSPRYKVAKRGQDVALRCDPISGHVSLFWYQQALGQGPEFLTYFQNEAQLDKSGLPSDRFFAERPEGSVSTLKIQRTQQEDSAVYLCASSLGWTAGGTEQFFGPGTRLTVL.

The V and J genes are TRBV30 and TRBJ1-2; D remains unclear. Germline V lookup: CDR1 GTSNPN, CDR2 SVGIG (reference sequence). There are 13 residues in the CDR3. Trimming shortened V by 3 bases and J by 8 bases, and 16 bases separated the two germline ends. CDR3 loop: CAWSLETVRGYTF. CDR3 in DNA: TGTGCCTGGAGCTTAGAAACTGTAAGAGGCTACACCTTC.

This chain joins TRBV14 and TRBJ2-2, with TRBD2 matching over 10 bases. V gave up 5 bases and J gave up 1 base; unmatched junction bases: 7. The CDR3 contains 17 residues. Germline values: CDR1 SGHDN, CDR2 FVKESK. The CDR3 sequence: CASSVYRTSGNTGELFF. The CDR3 nucleotides read TGTGCCAGCAGCGTATACCGGACTAGCGGGAACACCGGGGAGCTGTTTTTT.

CDR3 protein: CASSREKPDRVVGYTF. CDR3 nucleotide sequence: TGTGCCAGCAGCCGAGAGAAGCCGGACAGGGTAGTTGGCTACACCTTC. The chain employs TRBV4-2 and TRBJ1-2; 8 nucleotides agree with TRBD1. CDR1 is LGHNA, CDR2 YNFKEQ, per germline. V trimming: 4 bases; J trimming: 7 bases; junction bases outside the gene matches: 14. This CDR3 comprises 16 residues.

This chain links TRBV15 with TRBJ1-1, with 8 bases that match TRBD1. Germline V gene sequence: CDR1 LNHNV, CDR2 YYDKDF (reference sequence). The junction had 4 bases not matched to a gene; V was cut back by 3 bases and J by 1 base. The CDR3 spans 15 residues. CDR3 residues: CATSRDRAQNTEAFF. The CDR3 DNA is TGTGCCACCAGCAGGGACAGGGCCCAGAACACTGAAGCTTTCTTT. Filled out from reference TRBV15 and TRBJ1-1, the complete variable domain reads DAMVIQNPRYQVTQFGKPVTLSCSQTLNHNVMYWYQQKSSQAPKLLFHYYDKDFNNEADTPDNFQSRRPNTSFCFLDIRSPGLGDTAMYLCATSRDRAQNTEAFFGQGTRLTVV.